This TCR beta chain was found in a study of T-cell reconstitution after alpha-beta-depleted transplantation in children. General study findings and limits: There were some patients whose high TCRbeta diversity at day 60 came from surviving recipient T cells and thymic progenitors. Newly produced T cells mostly provided counts and TCRbeta diversity after one year, as hyperexpanded clones declined. By about two months after transplant, alpha-beta T cells reportedly arose from several hundred graft clones that had expanded.

Unique molecular identifiers featured in how the TCRbeta library was prepared. TCRdb ran MiXCR on the PCR reads and lists one entry per CDR3 protein. The sample lists some 80,000 distinct CDR3 sequences; roughly 18% were seen once. Looked up from germline, CDR1 is SGHRS and CDR2 is YFSETQ. V shed 4 bases and J shed 2 bases, with 14 bases lying between them. This CDR3 is 15 amino acids long. In this sample, this clonotype turned up a few times. What it binds is not known. The rearrangement links TRBV5-1 to TRBJ2-3; D unresolved. The clonotype originates from a male patient under 10 years old who had a stem cell transplant for acute lymphoblastic leukemia, so the T cells may come from the graft donor. The sample was PBMCs, mostly from graft donor cells, taken 360 days after TCRalphabeta/CD19-depleted stem cell transplant. In nucleotides, the CDR3 is TGCGCCAGCAGCAGGACCGCGTTCACCACAGATACGCAGTATTTT. Protein: CASSRTAFTTDTQYF.